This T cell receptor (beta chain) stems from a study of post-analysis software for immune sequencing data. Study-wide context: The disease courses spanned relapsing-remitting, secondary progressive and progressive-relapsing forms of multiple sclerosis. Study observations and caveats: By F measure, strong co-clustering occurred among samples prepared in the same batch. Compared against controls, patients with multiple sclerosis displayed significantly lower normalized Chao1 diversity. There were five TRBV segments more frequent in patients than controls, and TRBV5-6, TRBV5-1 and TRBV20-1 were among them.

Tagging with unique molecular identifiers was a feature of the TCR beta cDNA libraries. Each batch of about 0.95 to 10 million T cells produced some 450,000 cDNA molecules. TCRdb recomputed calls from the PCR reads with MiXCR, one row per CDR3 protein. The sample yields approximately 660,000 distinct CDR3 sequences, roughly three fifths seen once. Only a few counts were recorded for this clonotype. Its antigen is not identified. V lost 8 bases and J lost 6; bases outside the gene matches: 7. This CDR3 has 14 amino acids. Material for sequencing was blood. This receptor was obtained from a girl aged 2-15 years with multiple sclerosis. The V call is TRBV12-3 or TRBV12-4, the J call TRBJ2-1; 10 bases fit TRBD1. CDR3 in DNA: TGTGCCAGCTCCGGGACAGGGGTGAGCAATGAGCAGTTCTTC. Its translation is CASSGTGVSNEQFF.